This TCR beta chain was recovered during a study of shared clonotypes between healthy human individuals. Data came from immunoSEQ multiplex PCR; TCRdb stores just in-frame clones and leaves some out. Of about 1,800,000 clones listed, about 95% are singletons. The CDR3 is 13 residues long. The germline V gene has CDR1 SEHNR and CDR2 FQNEAQ (reference sequence). V gave up 5 bases and J gave up 2 bases, with 7 bases separating them. This clone was seen more than once but under ten times. CD8 cells classed as naive were CD45RO-negative and positively selected for CCR7, excluding terminally differentiated effector memory CD45RA+ cells.

The rearrangement joins TRBV7-9 to TRBJ1-3; the D is unclear. The sequence was collected from a man aged 18 to 35 in good health. The sample taken for sequencing was naive CD8+ T cells sorted from blood. The CDR3 region is CASSGEAGNTIYF. In DNA form, the CDR3 reads TGTGCCAGCAGCGGGGAGGCTGGAAACACCATATATTTT.